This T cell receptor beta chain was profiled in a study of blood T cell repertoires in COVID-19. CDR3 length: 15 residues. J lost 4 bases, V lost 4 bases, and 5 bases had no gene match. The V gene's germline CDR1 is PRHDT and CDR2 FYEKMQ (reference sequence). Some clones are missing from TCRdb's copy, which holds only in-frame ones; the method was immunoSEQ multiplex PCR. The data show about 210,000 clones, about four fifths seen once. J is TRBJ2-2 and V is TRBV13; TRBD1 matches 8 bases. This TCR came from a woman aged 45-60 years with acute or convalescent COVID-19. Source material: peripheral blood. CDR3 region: CASSSRDRSTGELFF. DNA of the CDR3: TGTGCCAGCAGCTCCCGGGACAGGTCCACCGGGGAGCTGTTTTTT.